This TCR beta chain came from a study of metastatic and nonmetastatic thyroid tumors (dated by TCRdb to about 2020). About the full investigation: Repertoires from peripheral blood and from tumor or nodule tissue samples of malignant and benign thyroid patients were compared.

No treatment had been received by any patient before thyroid surgery. Patient clinical samples collected from about 2012 to 2018 were retrospectively analysed using T-cell receptor beta sequencing. Libraries were made using PCR. The instrument was an Illumina HiSeq 4000. The TCR beta-chain CDR3 region of each patient was profiled by high-throughput sequencing. Per the original workflow: A classifier to discriminate distant-metastatic papillary thyroid cancer patients was built from CDR3 differences across clinicopathological groups. The Shannon index was used to measure repertoire diversity, and the Morisita-Horn index was used to measure how similar tumor and blood repertoires were. TCRdb trimmed the raw reads at Q25, called clones with MiXCR and kept productive beta chains. The V and J calls, along with clone size, are taken from TCRdb and not from the paper's own processing. In this sample the table shows some 9,900 clones, under 35% of which occur a single time. The ten most abundant clones make up roughly 4.8% of the sample.

Notes on this clone: Its antigen is unknown. The sample holds no much larger clone one base away, and base qualities are not on file.

The study at large found these results: TCR beta diversity was reported as significantly higher in malignant tumors than in benign nodules, in both blood and tumor samples.

The CDR3 sequence holds 12 residues, the cysteine and phenylalanine included. Only the CDR3 DNA stays, 36 bases, in frame from base 1. From the germline V gene (reference sequence), CDR1 is DFQATT and CDR2 is SNEGSKA. The V and J ends are trimmed by 6 bases and 7 bases, leaving 16 bases between them. Rearrangement joined TRBV20-1 to TRBJ2-7; tentative D gene TRBD1, with 6 bases matching. Sequencing used tumor tissue. The sequence came from a female donor with papillary thyroid cancer or a benign thyroid nodule (not recorded which). Some clones in this sample may be carry-over from other donors' samples. The nucleotides read TGCAGTGCCCCTACCCTACAGGGTGAGCAGTACTTC. This codes for CSAPTLQGEQYF.